Presented here are 10 T cell receptor beta chains from one specimen sequenced in a study of blood T cell repertoires in COVID-19. Measured with immunoSEQ multiplex PCR; TCRdb has only the in-frame clones, and not every one. Here the sample spans over 250,000 clones, more than 70% being singletons. Sequenced material: PBMCs or T cells enriched from blood (not recorded which). Receptors originate from a woman in her twenties or thirties who had recovered from COVID-19.

V gene TRBV7-2 combines with J gene TRBJ2-7; D might be TRBD2 (5 bases). This CDR3 has 14 amino acids. Germline CDR1 and CDR2: SGHTA and FQGNSA. Trimming cost V 5 bases and J 2 bases, with 13 bases left between them. CDR3 bases: TGTGCCAGCAGCCCACCCGGGGTCCCCTACGAGCAGTACTTC. Protein product: CASSPPGVPYEQYF.

J is TRBJ2-2 and V is TRBV5-1; a possible D gene is TRBD2 (6 bases). The CDR3 loop spans 14 amino acids. The germline V gene has CDR1 SGHRS and CDR2 YFSETQ. V was pared by 0 bases and J by 6 bases, with 9 bases between. DNA for the CDR3: TGCGCCAGCAGCTTGGATCCGGGGGCCGGGGAGCTGTTTTTT. This translates into CASSLDPGAGELFF. Combining the CDR3 with reference TRBV5-1 and TRBJ2-2 gives the whole variable domain KAGVTQTPRYLIKTRGQQVTLSCSPISGHRSVSWYQQTPGQGLQFLFEYFSETQRNKGNFPGRFSGRQFSNSRSEMNVSTLELGDSALYLCASSLDPGAGELFFGEGSRLTVL.

The rearrangement uses TRBV6-4 and TRBJ1-5; 7 nucleotides line up with TRBD1. From germline, CDR1 is MRHNA and CDR2 SNTAGT. The length of the CDR3 is 14 residues. Trimming took 7 bases from V and 7 from J; bases not matched to a gene: 10. The CDR3 spells CASISRTGGQPQHF. CDR3 nucleotides: TGTGCCAGCATATCTAGGACAGGCGGGCAGCCCCAGCATTTT.

V usage is TRBV19 and J usage is TRBJ1-4, with no clear D. Trimming removed 7 bases at V and 0 bases at J, with 9 bases between. The length of the CDR3 is 14 residues. The V gene's germline CDR1 is LNHDA and CDR2 SQIVND (reference sequence). CDR3 residues: CASTFTATNEKLFF. CDR3 nucleotide sequence: TGTGCCAGTACCTTCACGGCAACTAATGAAAAACTGTTTTTT.

The chain employs TRBV27 and TRBJ1-6; 7 bases line up with TRBD1. The germline CDR1 and CDR2 sequences are MNHEY and SMNVEV (reference sequence). The CDR3 extends over 15 amino acids. Trimming at V came to 5 bases and at J to 5 bases, leaving 6 bases not matched to a gene. This CDR3 is CASSALDRNNSPLHF. The CDR3 region has the DNA TGTGCCAGCAGTGCTCTGGACAGGAATAATTCACCCCTCCACTTT.

This clone was recorded only once. The J gene is TRBJ2-7, the V gene TRBV4-2; TRBD2 aligns across 7 bases. Looked up from germline, CDR1 is LGHNA and CDR2 is YNFKEQ. The CDR3 sequence is 17 residues long. Germline trimming cut 4 bases from V and 0 bases from J; bases unmatched to any gene: 12. The CDR3 DNA is TGTGCCAGCAGCCCACCGGTCGGGTCTAGCGGCTCCTACGAGCAGTACTTC. This gives the protein CASSPPVGSSGSYEQYF.

The V call is TRBV5-1, the J call TRBJ1-2, with a possible D match to TRBD1 (5 bases). Per the germline V gene, CDR1 is SGHRS and CDR2 is YFSETQ. CDR3 length: 13 residues. Between the trimmed V and J ends, which lost 4 bases and 7 bases, there was a span of 14 bases. The CDR3 loop reads CASSSSGGSGYTF. CDR3 nucleotide sequence: TGCGCCAGCAGCAGCTCCGGGGGATCTGGCTACACCTTC.

This rearrangement joins TRBV5-1 to TRBJ1-4, with 9 bases lining up with TRBD1. Per germline, CDR1 SGHRS and CDR2 YFSETQ. This CDR3 is 14 amino acids long. Unmatched junction bases numbered 4, after V lost 5 bases and J lost 5 bases. The CDR3 nucleotides are TGCGCCAGCAGTTCCGGGACAGGGAATGAAAAACTGTTTTTT. This gives the protein CASSSGTGNEKLFF.

The V call is TRBV4-1, the J call TRBJ2-3; TRBD2 matches at 14 bases. Germline V gene sequence: CDR1 MGHRA, CDR2 YSYEKL. V gave up 6 bases and J gave up 2 bases; unmatched junction bases: 7. This CDR3 is built from 17 residues. The CDR3 DNA reads as TGCGCCAGCAGGCGACTAGCGGGGGGGATCCCCACAGATACGCAGTATTTT. The encoded protein is CASRRLAGGIPTDTQYF.

This sequence joins TRBV19 and TRBJ2-2, with D possibly being TRBD2 (7 bases). The germline V gene has CDR1 LNHDA and CDR2 SQIVND (reference sequence). V shed 3 bases and J shed 1 base, with 21 bases lying between them. This CDR3 has 19 residues. This CDR3 is CASSISILRGGRNTGELFF. For the CDR3, the DNA is TGTGCCAGTAGTATTTCGATCCTCCGCGGGGGCCGGAACACCGGGGAGCTGTTTTTT.